This T cell receptor (beta chain) is drawn from a study of shared clonotypes between healthy human individuals. Study-level background: CD4 naive cells filled three plates per donor, CD4 memory three, CD8 naive two and CD8 memory one.

The data were produced by immunoSEQ multiplex PCR, yet TCRdb's version contains in-frame clones alone and is incomplete. The sample comprises about 820,000 clones, 85% to 95% of which are singletons, and around 24% rests with the top ten. Naivety among CD8 cells was defined by CD45RO negativity and positive CCR7 selection, thereby excluding terminally differentiated effector memory CD45RA+ cells. The CDR3 extends over 15 amino acids. J was trimmed by 2 bases and V by 2 bases; bases with no gene match: 2. The germline V gene encodes CDR1 MGHRA and CDR2 YSYEKL. The receptor's source is a young man in good health. Sequencing was carried out using naive CD8+ T cells sorted from blood. The chain couples TRBV4-1 to TRBJ2-7, with 11 bases fitting TRBD2. The CDR3 region has the DNA TGCGCCAGCAGCCAAACTAGCGGGAGAACCTACGAGCAGTACTTC. Protein: CASSQTSGRTYEQYF.